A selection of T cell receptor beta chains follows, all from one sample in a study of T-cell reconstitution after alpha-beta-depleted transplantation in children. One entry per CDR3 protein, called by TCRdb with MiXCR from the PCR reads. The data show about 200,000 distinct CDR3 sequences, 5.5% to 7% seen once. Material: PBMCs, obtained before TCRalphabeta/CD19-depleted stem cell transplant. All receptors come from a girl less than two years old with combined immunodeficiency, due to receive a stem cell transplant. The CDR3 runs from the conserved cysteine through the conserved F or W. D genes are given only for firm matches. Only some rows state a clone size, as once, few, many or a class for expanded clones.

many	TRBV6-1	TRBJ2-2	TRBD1	CASTPIVPGQGVNTGELFF	TGTGCCAGCACGCCCATTGTCCCGGGACAGGGGGTGAACACCGGGGAGCTGTTTTTT
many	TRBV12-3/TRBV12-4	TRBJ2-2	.	CASSLQGYGELFF	TGTGCCAGCAGTTTACAGGGATACGGGGAGCTGTTTTTT
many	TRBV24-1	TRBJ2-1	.	CATAREIGDEQFF	TGTGCGACCGCCCGGGAGATTGGCGATGAGCAGTTCTTC
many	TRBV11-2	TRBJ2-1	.	CASSQGYLGADNEQFF	TGTGCCAGCAGCCAGGGGTATTTAGGGGCTGACAATGAGCAGTTCTTC
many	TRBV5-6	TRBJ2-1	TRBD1	CASSPTGGAYNEQFF	TGTGCCAGCAGCCCCACAGGGGGCGCTTATAATGAGCAGTTCTTC
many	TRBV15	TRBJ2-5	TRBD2	CATSRDLFASTSGGETQYF	TGTGCCACCAGCAGAGATCTCTTCGCGTCGACTAGCGGGGGGGAGACCCAGTACTTC
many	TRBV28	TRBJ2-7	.	CASTGSYEQYF	TGTGCCAGCACCGGATCCTACGAGCAGTACTTC
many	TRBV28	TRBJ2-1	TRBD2	CASSLGVGGPLNEQFF	TGTGCCAGCAGTTTAGGGGTGGGAGGGCCTCTGAATGAGCAGTTCTTC
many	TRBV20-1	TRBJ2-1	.	CSARDAGVVQFF	TGCAGTGCTAGAGATGCAGGTGTAGTGCAGTTCTTC
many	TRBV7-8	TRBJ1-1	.	CASSLSKNTEAFF	TGTGCCAGCAGCTTAAGCAAGAACACTGAAGCTTTCTTT
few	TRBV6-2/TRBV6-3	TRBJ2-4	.	CASSYSWEYLAKNIQYF	TGTGCCAGCAGTTACTCCTGGGAGTATCTAGCCAAAAACATTCAGTACTTC
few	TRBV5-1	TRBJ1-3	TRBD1	CASSFSGQGLLYSGNTIYF	TGCGCCAGCAGCTTTTCGGGACAGGGCCTCCTCTACTCTGGAAACACCATATATTTT
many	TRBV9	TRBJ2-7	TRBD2	CASSEAGRPSYEQYF	TGTGCCAGCAGCGAAGCGGGACGTCCCTCCTACGAGCAGTACTTC
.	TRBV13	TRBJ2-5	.	CASGPGTGPQETQYF	TGTGCCTCGGGGCCCGGGACTGGCCCCCAAGAGACCCAGTACTTC
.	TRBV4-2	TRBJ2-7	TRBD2	CASSRGLAGGSYEQYF	TGTGCCAGCAGCCGCGGACTAGCGGGAGGGTCCTACGAGCAGTACTTC
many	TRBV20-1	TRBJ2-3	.	CSAAGTGSSTDTQYF	TGCAGTGCCGCCGGGACTGGATCTAGCACAGATACGCAGTATTTT
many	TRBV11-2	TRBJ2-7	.	CASTYLTGDYEQYF	TGTGCCAGCACCTATTTAACCGGGGACTACGAGCAGTACTTC
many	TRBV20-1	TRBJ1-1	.	CSARDSAGEEENTEAFF	TGCAGTGCTAGAGATTCTGCAGGAGAAGAAGAGAACACTGAAGCTTTCTTT
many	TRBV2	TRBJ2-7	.	CASREGRGFEEQYF	TGTGCCAGCAGGGAGGGACGGGGATTCGAAGAGCAGTACTTC
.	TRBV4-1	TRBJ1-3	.	CASSQDDGDSGNTIYF	TGCGCCAGCAGCCAAGACGACGGAGACTCTGGAAACACCATATATTTT
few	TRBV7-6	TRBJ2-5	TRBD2	CASSLGAWQGGETQYF	TGTGCCAGCAGCTTAGGCGCATGGCAGGGAGGGGAGACCCAGTACTTC
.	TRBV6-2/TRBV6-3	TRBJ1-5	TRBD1	CASSLRKGANQPQHF	TGTGCCAGCAGCCTTAGGAAGGGGGCGAATCAGCCCCAGCATTTT
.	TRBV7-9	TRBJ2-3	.	CASSLEAYRVSTDTQYF	TGTGCCAGCAGCTTGGAGGCCTACAGGGTCTCCACAGATACGCAGTATTTT
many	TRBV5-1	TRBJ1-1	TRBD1	CASSPRDRDMNTEAFF	TGCGCCAGCAGCCCAAGGGACAGAGATATGAACACTGAAGCTTTCTTT
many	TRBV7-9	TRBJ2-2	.	CASSLEELSTGELFF	TGTGCCAGCAGCTTAGAAGAGTTGAGTACCGGGGAGCTGTTTTTT
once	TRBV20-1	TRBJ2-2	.	CCFSRSGGKHTGELFF	TGCTGCTTCTCCAGGTCGGGGGGCAAACACACCGGGGAGCTGTTTTTT
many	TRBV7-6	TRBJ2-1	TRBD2	CASSLIAGGFYNEQFF	TGTGCCAGCAGCTTAATAGCGGGGGGATTTTACAATGAGCAGTTCTTC
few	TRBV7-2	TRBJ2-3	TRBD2	CASRRRYSSGADTQYF	TGTGCCAGCAGAAGACGGTACTCTAGCGGGGCAGATACGCAGTATTTT
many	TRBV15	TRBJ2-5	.	CATSRGGGLGETQYF	TGTGCCACCAGCAGGGGAGGGGGCTTAGGGGAGACCCAGTACTTC
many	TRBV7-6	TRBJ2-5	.	CASSPYPIGGETQYF	TGTGCCAGCAGCCCATACCCGATAGGGGGGGAGACCCAGTACTTC
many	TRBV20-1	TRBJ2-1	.	CSARGLLVSYNEQFF	TGCAGTGCTAGGGGGTTGCTAGTCTCCTACAATGAGCAGTTCTTC
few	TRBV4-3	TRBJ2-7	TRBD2	CASSQGTSGNWEQYF	TGCGCCAGCAGCCAAGGGACTAGCGGGAATTGGGAGCAGTACTTC
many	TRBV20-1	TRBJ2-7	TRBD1	CSAMGFQGVSYEQYF	TGCAGTGCTATGGGGTTCCAGGGGGTTTCCTACGAGCAGTACTTC
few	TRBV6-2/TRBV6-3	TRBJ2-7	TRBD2	CASSYSTPWTSGRAPSGEQYF	TGTGCCAGCAGTTACTCGACGCCCTGGACTAGCGGGAGGGCCCCTTCGGGGGAGCAGTACTTC
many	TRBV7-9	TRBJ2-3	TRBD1	CASSLQGASTDTQYF	TGTGCCAGCAGCTTACAGGGGGCTAGCACAGATACGCAGTATTTT
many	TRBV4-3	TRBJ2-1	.	CASSQDYLGYNEQFF	TGCGCCAGCAGCCAAGATTACTTAGGGTACAATGAGCAGTTCTTC
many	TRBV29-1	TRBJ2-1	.	CSVEPGGFVRDEQFF	TGCAGCGTTGAACCGGGTGGGTTTGTTAGGGATGAGCAGTTCTTC
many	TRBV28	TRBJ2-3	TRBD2	CASSLFIAGASGATSTDTQYF	TGTGCCAGCAGTTTATTTATTGCGGGGGCTAGCGGGGCCACCAGCACAGATACGCAGTATTTT
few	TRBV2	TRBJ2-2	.	CASSDVRGKRNTGELFF	TGTGCCAGCAGTGATGTCAGGGGAAAGCGAAACACCGGGGAGCTGTTTTTT
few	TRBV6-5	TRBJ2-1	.	CASSYTGDLHNEQFF	TGTGCCAGCAGCTACACCGGCGATCTTCACAATGAGCAGTTCTTC
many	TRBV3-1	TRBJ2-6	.	CASSPFGGIVGANVLTF	TGTGCCAGCAGCCCGTTCGGGGGAATAGTTGGGGCCAACGTCCTGACTTTC
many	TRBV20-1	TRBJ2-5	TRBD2	CSARTSGVKETQYF	TGCAGTGCTAGAACTAGCGGGGTAAAAGAGACCCAGTACTTC
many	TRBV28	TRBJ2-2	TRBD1	CASSSPGTGSAGELFF	TGTGCCAGCAGTTCACCCGGGACAGGGAGTGCCGGGGAGCTGTTTTTT
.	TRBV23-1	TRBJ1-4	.	CASPWWRRNEKLFF	TGCGCCAGCCCCTGGTGGCGACGGAATGAAAAACTGTTTTTT
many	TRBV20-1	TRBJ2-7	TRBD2	CSAAGVISYEQYF	TGCAGTGCGGCGGGAGTGATATCCTACGAGCAGTACTTC
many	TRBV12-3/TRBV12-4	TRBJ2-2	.	CASSLGWELFF	TGTGCCAGCAGTTTAGGCTGGGAGCTGTTTTTT
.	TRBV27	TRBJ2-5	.	CASSLGRGTQYF	TGTGCCAGCAGTCTGGGCCGGGGGACCCAGTACTTC
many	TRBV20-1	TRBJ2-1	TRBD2	CSAGQAGGPGDSYNEQFF	TGCAGTGCCGGACAAGCGGGAGGGCCAGGAGATTCCTACAATGAGCAGTTCTTC
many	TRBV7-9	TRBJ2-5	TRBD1	CASTRDRSQETQYF	TGTGCCAGCACCCGGGACAGGTCCCAAGAGACCCAGTACTTC
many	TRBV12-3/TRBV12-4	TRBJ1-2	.	CASSSQTGRSYGYTF	TGTGCCAGCAGTTCGCAGACTGGAAGGAGCTATGGCTACACCTTC
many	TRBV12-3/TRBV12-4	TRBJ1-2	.	CASSPQGGGYANGYTF	TGTGCCAGCAGTCCCCAGGGAGGGGGGTATGCGAATGGCTACACCTTC
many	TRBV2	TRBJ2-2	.	CASSETGRRTGELFF	TGTGCCAGCAGTGAGACGGGACGCCGGACCGGGGAGCTGTTTTTT
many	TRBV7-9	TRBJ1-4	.	CASSFGGAREKLFF	TGTGCCAGCAGCTTCGGGGGGGCGCGCGAAAAACTGTTTTTT